These 14 T cell receptor beta chains were sequenced from one sample in a study of blood T cells in healthy people across ages. Sample-barcoded 5' priming and a J-beta primer mix drove a second PCR of roughly 7 to 11 cycles. TCRdb re-analysed the 5' RACE reads in MiXCR, keeping a single row per CDR3 protein. Among 750,000 to 950,000 distinct CDR3 sequences listed, 25% to 35% were seen once. The sample was also linked to a second study, of T cells of mothers and their children.

Sequencing input: blood. The receptors shown here come from a middle-aged woman in good health.

Here the CDR3 reads CASSPPLAAPYEQYF. CDR3 nucleotide sequence: TGTGCCAGCAGCCCTCCCCTAGCGGCCCCCTACGAGCAGTACTTC. J is TRBJ2-7 and V is TRBV7-9; 7 bases match TRBD2. This CDR3 is 15 amino acids long. Looked up from germline, CDR1 is SEHNR and CDR2 is FQNEAQ (reference sequence). V lost 5 bases, J lost 2 bases, and 9 bases stayed unmatched.

In its sample, this clonotype was seen many times. The chain couples TRBV4-1 to TRBJ2-5, with 14 bases lining up with TRBD2. This CDR3 has 17 amino acids. With 2 bases clipped from V and 3 bases from J, the junction kept 5 bases outside the gene matches. Germline V gene data show CDR1 as MGHRA and CDR2 as YSYEKL. The CDR3 sequence: CASSQHTGLAGEETQYF. The CDR3 nucleotides are TGCGCCAGCAGCCAACATACGGGACTAGCGGGGGAAGAGACCCAGTACTTC.

This clonotype has only a few counts. The chain has TRBV7-2 and TRBJ1-6; TRBD1 might be the D (5 bases). This CDR3 has 15 residues. V shed 3 bases and J shed 6 bases, with 12 bases lying between them. Looked up from germline, CDR1 is SGHTA and CDR2 is FQGNSA. The CDR3 DNA reads as TGTGCCAGCAGCTTTGGGACGTTCCCTAATTCACCCCTCCACTTT. Its translation: CASSFGTFPNSPLHF.

This clonotype has just a few counts. J is TRBJ2-7 and V is TRBV5-1; D possibly uses TRBD1 or TRBD2 (5 bases each). The CDR3 is 17 amino acids. Trimming pared 5 bases from V and 0 bases from J, leaving 21 bases between. Germline V gene lookup returns CDR1 SGHRS and CDR2 YFSETQ. The CDR3 spells CASSYGAGSYLSYEQYF. The CDR3 bases are TGCGCCAGCAGTTACGGGGCAGGATCCTACCTCTCCTACGAGCAGTACTTC. The variable domain in full, completed from reference TRBV5-1 and TRBJ2-7, reads KAGVTQTPRYLIKTRGQQVTLSCSPISGHRSVSWYQQTPGQGLQFLFEYFSETQRNKGNFPGRFSGRQFSNSRSEMNVSTLELGDSALYLCASSYGAGSYLSYEQYFGPGTRLTVT.

The V gene is TRBV5-1, the J gene TRBJ2-1; no reliable D call. CDR1 is SGHRS, CDR2 YFSETQ, per germline. The V end lost 4 bases, the J end lost 3 bases, and 20 bases lay between the germline ends. The CDR3 runs to 17 residues. CDR3 region: CASSRTGGPNIYNEQFF. The CDR3 DNA reads TGCGCCAGCAGCAGGACGGGCGGACCGAACATCTACAATGAGCAGTTCTTC.

There are many counts of this clonotype. The chain couples TRBV5-1 to TRBJ2-1, with D maybe TRBD2 (6 bases). CDR3 length equals 17 residues. Trimming took off 4 bases at V and 2 bases at J, with 19 bases between the two ends. Germline V gives CDR1 SGHRS, CDR2 YFSETQ. The CDR3 protein is CASSTLLRAGAYNEQFF. CDR3 coding DNA: TGCGCCAGCAGCACACTACTACGAGCGGGCGCCTACAATGAGCAGTTCTTC.

The rearrangement uses TRBV19 and TRBJ2-7; a weak D match, TRBD2 (6 bases). Trimming shortened V by 3 bases and J by 6 bases, and 12 bases separated the two germline ends. CDR1 is LNHDA and CDR2 is SQIVND in the germline V gene (reference sequence). The CDR3 has 13 residues. CDR3 amino acids: CASSMRGACEQYF. The CDR3 DNA is TGTGCCAGTAGTATGCGGGGAGCCTGCGAGCAGTACTTC.

This clonotype was counted a few times. The chain uses TRBV12-3 or TRBV12-4 and TRBJ2-7; 10 bases line up with TRBD1. Trimming removed 5 bases from V and 5 bases from J; junction bases left unmatched: 9. CDR3 length: 15 amino acids. CDR3 protein: CASSITGQGVNEQYF. The CDR3 bases are TGTGCCAGCAGTATCACCGGACAGGGGGTCAACGAGCAGTACTTC.

This chain links TRBV12-3 or TRBV12-4 with TRBJ1-2; tentative D call: TRBD1 (5 bases). Trimming shortened V by 5 bases and J by 7 bases, and 11 bases separated the two germline ends. The CDR3 contains 12 residues. The CDR3, as DNA: TGTGCCAGCAGTCCCTCGGGGGGTGGCTACACCTTC. It is translated as CASSPSGGGYTF.

CDR3 in amino acids: CASSPHPGRVEFFF. The DNA of the CDR3 is TGTGCCAGCAGCCCACACCCGGGTCGGGTTGAATTTTTCTTT. The chain couples TRBV11-2 to TRBJ1-1; D gene ambiguous. Germline CDR1 is SGHAT and CDR2 is FQNNGV. The CDR3 runs 14 residues. The ends were cut back, 5 bases at V and 13 bases at J, with 23 bases in the middle.

This chain links TRBV12-3 or TRBV12-4 with TRBJ1-1, with unresolved D. The CDR3 is 14 residues long. Trimming removed 6 bases from V and 1 base from J, with 12 bases in between. CDR3 nucleotide sequence: TGTGCCAGCAGCCCCATACAGTCGAACACTGAAGCTTTCTTT. Its translation: CASSPIQSNTEAFF.

There are a few counts of this clonotype. The rearrangement links TRBV6-4 to TRBJ2-3, with TRBD2 matching over 9 bases. The J segment lost 0 bases and the V segment lost 0 bases, leaving 1 base of the junction unmatched. The CDR3 length is 16 residues. CDR1 is MRHNA, CDR2 SNTAGT, per germline. The CDR3 loop is CASSDSSGGSTDTQYF. CDR3 DNA sequence: TGTGCCAGCAGTGACTCTAGCGGGGGTAGCACAGATACGCAGTATTTT.

The chain is built from TRBV7-9 and TRBJ2-7; 12 nucleotides agree with TRBD1. Per the germline V gene, CDR1 is SEHNR and CDR2 is FQNEAQ (reference sequence). J gave up 4 bases and V 5 bases, and 6 bases lay outside the gene matches. This CDR3 has 15 amino acids. The CDR3 DNA follows: TGTGCCAGCAGCCCTAGGGACAGGGGGCTGTACGAGCAGTACTTC. Its protein is CASSPRDRGLYEQYF.

The V gene is TRBV20-1, the J gene TRBJ1-1; D is perhaps TRBD1 (5 bases). With 7 bases removed from V and 1 base from J, the gap between germline ends came to 10 bases. Germline CDR1 is DFQATT and CDR2 is SNEGSKA (reference sequence). The CDR3 sequence is 12 residues long. CDR3 sequence reads: CSGGRGNTEAFF. The CDR3 nucleotides read TGCAGTGGTGGGAGGGGGAACACTGAAGCTTTCTTT.